Below, one TCR beta chain is given with its context. The antigen remains unidentified. The sample comes from a study of T cells in localized non-small cell lung cancer. Sequencing used immunoSEQ multiplex PCR; TCRdb keeps in-frame clones, though not all of them. The table has about 21,000 clones, about nine tenths seen once. From germline, CDR1 is GTSNPN and CDR2 SVGIG (reference sequence). This CDR3 spans 12 amino acids. The ends were cut back, 5 bases at V and 4 bases at J, with 12 bases in the middle. Findings of the study overall: Because researchers sequenced only one region of the tumor, heterogeneity is still possible. For the top 100 tumor clones, a median about 56 also appeared in adjacent lung. In uninvolved adjacent lung, T cell clonality reached its highest value, exceeding tumor.

The sequence was collected from a man aged 35 to 69 with stage II squamous cell lung carcinoma. The material sequenced was PBMCs, taken before any cancer treatment. The chain links TRBV30 to TRBJ2-7; D is uncertain. The CDR3 coding sequence is TGTGCCTGGCGGACGGCCGGTTACGAGCAGTACTTC. Translation gives CAWRTAGYEQYF.